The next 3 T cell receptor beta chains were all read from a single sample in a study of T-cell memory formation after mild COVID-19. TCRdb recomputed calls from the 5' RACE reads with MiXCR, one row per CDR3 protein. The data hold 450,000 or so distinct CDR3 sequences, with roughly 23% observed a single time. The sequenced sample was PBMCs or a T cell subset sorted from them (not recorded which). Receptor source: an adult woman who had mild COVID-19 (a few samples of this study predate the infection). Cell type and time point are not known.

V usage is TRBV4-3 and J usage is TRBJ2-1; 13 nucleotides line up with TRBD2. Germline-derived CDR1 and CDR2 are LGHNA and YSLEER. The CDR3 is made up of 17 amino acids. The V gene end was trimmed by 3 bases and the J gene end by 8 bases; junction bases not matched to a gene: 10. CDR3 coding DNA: TGCGCCAGCAGCCAGACCATTCGACTAGCGGGAGGCGATGAGCAGTTCTTC. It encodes CASSQTIRLAGGDEQFF.

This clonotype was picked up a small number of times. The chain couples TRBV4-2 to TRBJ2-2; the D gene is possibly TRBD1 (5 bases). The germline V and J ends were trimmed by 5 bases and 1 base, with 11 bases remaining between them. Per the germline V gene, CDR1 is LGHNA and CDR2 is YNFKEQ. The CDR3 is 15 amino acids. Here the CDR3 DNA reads TGTGCCAGCAGCGGCCCAGGGATGAACACCGGGGAGCTGTTTTTT. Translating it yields CASSGPGMNTGELFF.

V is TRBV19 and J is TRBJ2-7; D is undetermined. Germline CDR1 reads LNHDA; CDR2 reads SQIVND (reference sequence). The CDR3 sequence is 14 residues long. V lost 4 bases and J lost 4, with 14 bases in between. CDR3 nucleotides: TGTGCCAGTAGTAGGGCGCCTGTGGGATACGAGCAGTACTTC. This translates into CASSRAPVGYEQYF.